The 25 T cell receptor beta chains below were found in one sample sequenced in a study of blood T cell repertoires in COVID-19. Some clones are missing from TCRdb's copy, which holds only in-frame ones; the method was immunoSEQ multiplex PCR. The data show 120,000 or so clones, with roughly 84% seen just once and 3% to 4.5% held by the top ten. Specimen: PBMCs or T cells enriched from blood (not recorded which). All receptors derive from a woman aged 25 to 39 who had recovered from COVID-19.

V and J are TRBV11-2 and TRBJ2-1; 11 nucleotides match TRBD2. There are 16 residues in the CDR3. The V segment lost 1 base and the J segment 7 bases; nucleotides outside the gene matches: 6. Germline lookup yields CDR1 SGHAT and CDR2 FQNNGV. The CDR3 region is CASSLGIAGGENEQFF. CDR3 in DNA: TGTGCCAGCAGCTTAGGAATAGCGGGAGGGGAGAATGAGCAGTTCTTC.

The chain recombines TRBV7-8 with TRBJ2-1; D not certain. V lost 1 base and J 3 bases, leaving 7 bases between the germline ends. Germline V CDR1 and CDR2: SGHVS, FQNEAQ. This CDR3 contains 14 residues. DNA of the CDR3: TGTGCCAGCAGCTTAGTTGCTAGCTACAATGAGCAGTTCTTC. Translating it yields CASSLVASYNEQFF. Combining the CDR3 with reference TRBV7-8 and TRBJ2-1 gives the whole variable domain GAGVSQSPRYKVAKRGQDVALRCDPISGHVSLFWYQQALGQGPEFLTYFQNEAQLDKSGLPSDRFFAERPEGSVSTLKIQRTQQEDSAVYLCASSLVASYNEQFFGPGTRLTVL.

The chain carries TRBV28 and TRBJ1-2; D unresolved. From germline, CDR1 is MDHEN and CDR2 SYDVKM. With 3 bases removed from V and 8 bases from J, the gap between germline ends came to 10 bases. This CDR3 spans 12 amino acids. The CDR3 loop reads CASSFPSGGYTF. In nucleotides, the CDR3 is TGTGCCAGCAGTTTCCCCAGCGGGGGCTACACCTTC.

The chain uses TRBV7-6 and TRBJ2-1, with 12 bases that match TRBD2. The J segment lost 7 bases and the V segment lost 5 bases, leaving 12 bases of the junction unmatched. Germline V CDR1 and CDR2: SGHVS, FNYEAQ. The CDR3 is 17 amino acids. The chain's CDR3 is CASSRDVASGRGNEQFF. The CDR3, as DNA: TGTGCCAGCAGCCGCGATGTGGCTAGCGGGAGGGGGAATGAGCAGTTCTTC. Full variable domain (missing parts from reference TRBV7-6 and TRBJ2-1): GAGVSQSPRYKVTKRGQDVALRCDPISGHVSLYWYRQALGQGPEFLTYFNYEAQQDKSGLPNDRFSAERPEGSISTLTIQRTEQRDSAMYRCASSRDVASGRGNEQFFGPGTRLTVL.

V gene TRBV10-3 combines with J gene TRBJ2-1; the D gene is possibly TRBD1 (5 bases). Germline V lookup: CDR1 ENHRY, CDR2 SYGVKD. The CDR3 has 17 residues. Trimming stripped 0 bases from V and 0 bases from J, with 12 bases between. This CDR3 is CAISESIGGASYNEQFF. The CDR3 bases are TGTGCCATCAGTGAGTCGATAGGTGGGGCCTCCTACAATGAGCAGTTCTTC.

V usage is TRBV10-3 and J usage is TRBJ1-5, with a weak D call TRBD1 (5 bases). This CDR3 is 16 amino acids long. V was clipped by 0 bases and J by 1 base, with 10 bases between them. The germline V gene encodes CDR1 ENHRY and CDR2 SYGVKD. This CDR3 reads CAISESGGTSNQPQHF. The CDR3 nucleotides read TGTGCCATCAGTGAGTCTGGGGGGACGAGCAATCAGCCCCAGCATTTT.

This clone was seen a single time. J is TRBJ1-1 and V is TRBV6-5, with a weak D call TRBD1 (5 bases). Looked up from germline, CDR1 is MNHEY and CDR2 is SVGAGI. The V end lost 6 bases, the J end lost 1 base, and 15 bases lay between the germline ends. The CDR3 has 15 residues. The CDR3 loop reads CASRPQETWNTEAFF. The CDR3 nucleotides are TGTGCCAGCAGGCCACAGGAGACCTGGAACACTGAAGCTTTCTTT.

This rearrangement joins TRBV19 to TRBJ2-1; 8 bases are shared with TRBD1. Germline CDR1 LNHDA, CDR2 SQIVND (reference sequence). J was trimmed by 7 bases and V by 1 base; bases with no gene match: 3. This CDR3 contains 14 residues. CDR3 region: CASSIVQGANEQFF. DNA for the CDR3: TGTGCCAGTAGTATAGTCCAGGGGGCGAATGAGCAGTTCTTC.

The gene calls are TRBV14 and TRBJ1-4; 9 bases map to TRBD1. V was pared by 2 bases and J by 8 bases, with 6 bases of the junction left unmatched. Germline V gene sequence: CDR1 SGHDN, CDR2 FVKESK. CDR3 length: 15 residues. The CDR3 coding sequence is TGTGCCAGCAGCCAAATGGGACAGGGCCGAGAAAAACTGTTTTTT. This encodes CASSQMGQGREKLFF.

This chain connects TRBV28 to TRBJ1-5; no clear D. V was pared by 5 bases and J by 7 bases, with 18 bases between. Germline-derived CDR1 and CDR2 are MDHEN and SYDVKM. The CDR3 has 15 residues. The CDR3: CASSPSFRTGQPQHF. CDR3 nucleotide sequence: TGTGCCAGCAGTCCCTCCTTTAGAACCGGGCAGCCCCAGCATTTT.

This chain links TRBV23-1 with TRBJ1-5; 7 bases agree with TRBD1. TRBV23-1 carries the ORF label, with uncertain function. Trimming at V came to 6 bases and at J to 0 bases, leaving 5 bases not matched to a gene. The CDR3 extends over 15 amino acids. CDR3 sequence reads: CASRRTGYSNQPQHF. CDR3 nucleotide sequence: TGCGCCAGCAGACGGACAGGTTATAGCAATCAGCCCCAGCATTTT.

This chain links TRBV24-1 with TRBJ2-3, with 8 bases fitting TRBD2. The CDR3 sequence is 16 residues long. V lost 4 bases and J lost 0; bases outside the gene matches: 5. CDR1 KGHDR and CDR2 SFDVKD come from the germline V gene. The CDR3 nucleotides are TGTGCCACCAGTGACCGTAGCGGGGTAAGCACAGATACGCAGTATTTT. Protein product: CATSDRSGVSTDTQYF.

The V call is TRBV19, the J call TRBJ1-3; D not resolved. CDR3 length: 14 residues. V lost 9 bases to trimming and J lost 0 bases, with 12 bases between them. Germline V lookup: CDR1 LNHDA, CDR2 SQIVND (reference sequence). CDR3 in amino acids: CASASGSSGNTIYF. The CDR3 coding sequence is TGTGCCAGCGCCTCCGGGAGCTCTGGAAACACCATATATTTT.

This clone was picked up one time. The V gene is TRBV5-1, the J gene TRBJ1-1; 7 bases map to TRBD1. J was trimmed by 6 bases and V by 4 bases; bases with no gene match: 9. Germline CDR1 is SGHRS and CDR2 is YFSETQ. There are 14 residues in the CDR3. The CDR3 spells CASSHQGVEAEAFF. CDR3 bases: TGCGCCAGCAGCCATCAGGGGGTAGAGGCTGAAGCTTTCTTT. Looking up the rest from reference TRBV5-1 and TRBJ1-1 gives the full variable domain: KAGVTQTPRYLIKTRGQQVTLSCSPISGHRSVSWYQQTPGQGLQFLFEYFSETQRNKGNFPGRFSGRQFSNSRSEMNVSTLELGDSALYLCASSHQGVEAEAFFGQGTRLTVV.

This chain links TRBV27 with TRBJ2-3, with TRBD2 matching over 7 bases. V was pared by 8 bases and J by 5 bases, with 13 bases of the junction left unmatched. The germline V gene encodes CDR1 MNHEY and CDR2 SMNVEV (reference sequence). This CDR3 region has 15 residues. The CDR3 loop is CASHDGAGARDTQYF. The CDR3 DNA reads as TGTGCCAGCCACGACGGGGCGGGAGCCAGAGATACGCAGTATTTT.

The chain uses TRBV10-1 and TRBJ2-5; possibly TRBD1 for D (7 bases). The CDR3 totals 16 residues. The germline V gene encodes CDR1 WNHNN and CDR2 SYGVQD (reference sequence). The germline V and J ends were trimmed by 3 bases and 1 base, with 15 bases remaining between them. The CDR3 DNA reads TGCGCCAGCAGTGACGGCGGGACAGACTTCCAAGAGACCCAGTACTTC. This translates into CASSDGGTDFQETQYF.

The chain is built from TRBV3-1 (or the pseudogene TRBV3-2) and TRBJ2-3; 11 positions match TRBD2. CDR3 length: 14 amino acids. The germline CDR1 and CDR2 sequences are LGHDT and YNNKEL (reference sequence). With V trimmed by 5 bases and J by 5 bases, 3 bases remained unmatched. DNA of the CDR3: TGTGCCAGCAGCTCAGGACTAGCGGGAGATACGCAGTATTTT. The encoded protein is CASSSGLAGDTQYF.

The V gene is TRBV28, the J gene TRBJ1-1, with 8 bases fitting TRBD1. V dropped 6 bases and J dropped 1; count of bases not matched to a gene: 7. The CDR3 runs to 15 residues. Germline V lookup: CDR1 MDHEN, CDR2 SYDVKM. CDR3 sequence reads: CASREGDRSNTEAFF. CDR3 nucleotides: TGTGCCAGCAGAGAAGGGGACAGGTCGAACACTGAAGCTTTCTTT.

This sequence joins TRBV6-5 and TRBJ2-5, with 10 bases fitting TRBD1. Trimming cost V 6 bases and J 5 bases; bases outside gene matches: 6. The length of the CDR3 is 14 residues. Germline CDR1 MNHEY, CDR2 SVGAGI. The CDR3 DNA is TGTGCCAGCAGCTCAGGACAGGGGGGTGAGACCCAGTACTTC. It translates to CASSSGQGGETQYF.

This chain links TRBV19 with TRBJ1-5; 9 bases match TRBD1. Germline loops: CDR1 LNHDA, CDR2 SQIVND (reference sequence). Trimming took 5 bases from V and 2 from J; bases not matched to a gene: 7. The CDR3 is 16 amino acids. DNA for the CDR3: TGTGCCAGTAGTCTCGCCGGGACAGGGCGCAATCAGCCCCAGCATTTT. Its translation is CASSLAGTGRNQPQHF.

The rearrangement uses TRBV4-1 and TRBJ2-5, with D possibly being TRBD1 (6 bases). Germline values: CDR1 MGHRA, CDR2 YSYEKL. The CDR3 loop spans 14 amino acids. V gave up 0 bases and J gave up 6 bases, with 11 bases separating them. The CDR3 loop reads CASSQDTGLKTQYF. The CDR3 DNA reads TGCGCCAGCAGCCAAGACACAGGGCTGAAGACCCAGTACTTC.

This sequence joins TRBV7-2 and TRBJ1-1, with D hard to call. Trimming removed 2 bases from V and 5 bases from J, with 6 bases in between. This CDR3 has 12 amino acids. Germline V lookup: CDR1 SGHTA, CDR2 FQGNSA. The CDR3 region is CASSLKRTEAFF. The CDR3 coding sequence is TGTGCCAGCAGCTTAAAGAGGACTGAAGCTTTCTTT. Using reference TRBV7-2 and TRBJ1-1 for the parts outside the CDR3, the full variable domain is GAGVSQSPSNKVTEKGKDVELRCDPISGHTALYWYRQSLGQGLEFLIYFQGNSAPDKSGLPSDRFSAERTGGSVSTLTIQRTQQEDSAVYLCASSLKRTEAFFGQGTRLTVV.

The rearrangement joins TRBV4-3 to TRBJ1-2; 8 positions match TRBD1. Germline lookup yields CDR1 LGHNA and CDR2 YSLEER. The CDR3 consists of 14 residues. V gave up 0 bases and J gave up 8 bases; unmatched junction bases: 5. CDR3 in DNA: TGCGCCAGCAGCCAAGACAGGGGGCCGGGCGGCTACACCTTC. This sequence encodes CASSQDRGPGGYTF.

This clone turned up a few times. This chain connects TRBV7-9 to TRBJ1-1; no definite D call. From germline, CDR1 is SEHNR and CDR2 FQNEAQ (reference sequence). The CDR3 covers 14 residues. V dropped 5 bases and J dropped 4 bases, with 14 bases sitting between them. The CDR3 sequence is CASSPLGSGTEAFF. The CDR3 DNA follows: TGTGCCAGCAGCCCCCTTGGGTCAGGCACTGAAGCTTTCTTT.

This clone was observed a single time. CDR3: CASSPGGGQGDQRYF. CDR3 nucleotides: TGTGCCAGCAGTCCGGGGGGTGGACAGGGAGACCAACGGTACTTC. The chain joins TRBV7-8 to TRBJ2-7, with D maybe TRBD1 (8 bases). The CDR3 runs to 15 residues. Trimming stripped 6 bases from V and 12 bases from J, with 27 bases between. Germline assignment: CDR1 SGHVS and CDR2 FQNEAQ.